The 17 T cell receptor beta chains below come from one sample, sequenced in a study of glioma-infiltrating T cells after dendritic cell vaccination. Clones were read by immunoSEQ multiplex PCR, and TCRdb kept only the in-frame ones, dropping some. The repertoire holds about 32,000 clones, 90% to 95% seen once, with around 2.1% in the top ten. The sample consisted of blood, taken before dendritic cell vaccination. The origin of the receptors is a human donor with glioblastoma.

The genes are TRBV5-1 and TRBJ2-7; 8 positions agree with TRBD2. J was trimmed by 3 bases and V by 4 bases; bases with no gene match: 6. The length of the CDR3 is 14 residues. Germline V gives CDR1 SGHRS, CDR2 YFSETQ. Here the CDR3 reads CASSAAGGHYEQYF. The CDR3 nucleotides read TGCGCCAGCAGCGCCGCGGGGGGCCACTACGAGCAGTACTTC.

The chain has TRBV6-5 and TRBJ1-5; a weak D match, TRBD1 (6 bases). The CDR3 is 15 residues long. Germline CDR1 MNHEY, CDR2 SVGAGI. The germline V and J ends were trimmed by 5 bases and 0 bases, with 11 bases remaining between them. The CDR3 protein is CASSTTGSSNQPQHF. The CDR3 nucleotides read TGTGCCAGCAGTACTACAGGGTCTAGCAATCAGCCCCAGCATTTT.

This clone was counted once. The CDR3 coding sequence is TGTGCCAGCAGCTTAAGCGGGGGAGCGAACACCGGGGAGCTGTTTTTT. Translated: CASSLSGGANTGELFF. The chain is built from TRBV7-2 and TRBJ2-2, with 8 bases that match TRBD2. Trimming cost V 2 bases and J 0 bases; bases outside gene matches: 2. Germline CDR1 and CDR2: SGHTA and FQGNSA. There are 16 residues in the CDR3.

The DNA of the CDR3 is TGTGCCAGCAGTGAATCGGCTGGAAACACCATATATTTT. Encoded protein: CASSESAGNTIYF. This rearrangement joins TRBV6-1 to TRBJ1-3; D is unresolved. Per the germline V gene, CDR1 is MNHNS and CDR2 is SASEGT. CDR3 length equals 13 residues. The V end lost 2 bases, the J end lost 2 bases, and 4 bases lay between the germline ends.

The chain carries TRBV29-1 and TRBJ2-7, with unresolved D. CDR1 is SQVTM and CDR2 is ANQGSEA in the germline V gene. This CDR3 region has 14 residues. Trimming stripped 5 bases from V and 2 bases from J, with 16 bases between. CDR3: CSVITERVPYEQYF. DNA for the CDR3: TGCAGCGTTATTACGGAGCGCGTCCCCTACGAGCAGTACTTC.

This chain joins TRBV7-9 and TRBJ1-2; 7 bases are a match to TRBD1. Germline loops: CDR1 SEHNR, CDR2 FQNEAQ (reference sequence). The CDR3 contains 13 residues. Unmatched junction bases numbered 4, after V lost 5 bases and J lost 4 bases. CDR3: CASSPDRSYGYTF. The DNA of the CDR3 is TGTGCCAGCAGCCCGGACAGGTCCTATGGCTACACCTTC.

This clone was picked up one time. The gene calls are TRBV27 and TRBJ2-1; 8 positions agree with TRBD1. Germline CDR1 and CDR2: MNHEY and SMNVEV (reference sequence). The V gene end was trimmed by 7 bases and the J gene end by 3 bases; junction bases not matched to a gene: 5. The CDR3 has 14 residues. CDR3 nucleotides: TGTGCCAGCACCCGGACAGGGAACTACAATGAGCAGTTCTTC. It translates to CASTRTGNYNEQFF.

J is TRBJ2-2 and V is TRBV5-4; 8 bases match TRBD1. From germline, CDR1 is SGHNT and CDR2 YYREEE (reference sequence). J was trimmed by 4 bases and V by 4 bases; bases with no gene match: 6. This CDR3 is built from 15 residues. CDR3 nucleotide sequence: TGTGCCAGCAGCCCCGGACAGGGCGGCACCGGGGAGCTGTTTTTT. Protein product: CASSPGQGGTGELFF.

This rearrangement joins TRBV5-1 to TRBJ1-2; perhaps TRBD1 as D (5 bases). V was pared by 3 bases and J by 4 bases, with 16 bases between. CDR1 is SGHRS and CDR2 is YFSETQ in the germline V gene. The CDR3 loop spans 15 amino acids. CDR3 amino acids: CASSYQLGGTYGYTF. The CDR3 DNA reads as TGCGCCAGCAGCTATCAATTGGGAGGGACCTATGGCTACACCTTC.

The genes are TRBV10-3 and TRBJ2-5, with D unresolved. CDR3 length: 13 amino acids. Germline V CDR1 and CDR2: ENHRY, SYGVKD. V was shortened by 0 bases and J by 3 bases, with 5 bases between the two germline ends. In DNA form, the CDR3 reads TGTGCCATCAGTGAGTCTCCGGAAGAGACCCAGTACTTC. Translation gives CAISESPEETQYF.

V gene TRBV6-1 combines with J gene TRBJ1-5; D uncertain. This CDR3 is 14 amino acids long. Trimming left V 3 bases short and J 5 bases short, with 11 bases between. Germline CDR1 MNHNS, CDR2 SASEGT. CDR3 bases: TGTGCCAGCAGTGATTCAGGAAAATATCAGCCCCAGCATTTT. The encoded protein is CASSDSGKYQPQHF.

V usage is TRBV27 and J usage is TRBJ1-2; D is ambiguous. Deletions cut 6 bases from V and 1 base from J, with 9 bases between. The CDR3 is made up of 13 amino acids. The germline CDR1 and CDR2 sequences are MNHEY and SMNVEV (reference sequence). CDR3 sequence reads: CASRHDINYGYTF. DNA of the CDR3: TGTGCCAGCAGACACGACATTAACTATGGCTACACCTTC.

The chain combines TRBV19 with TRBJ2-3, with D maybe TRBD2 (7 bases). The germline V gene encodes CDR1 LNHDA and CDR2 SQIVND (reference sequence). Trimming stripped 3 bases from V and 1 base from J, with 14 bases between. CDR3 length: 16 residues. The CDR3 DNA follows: TGTGCCAGTAGTATTTCCGGGGGGCTCCGCACAGATACGCAGTATTTT. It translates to CASSISGGLRTDTQYF. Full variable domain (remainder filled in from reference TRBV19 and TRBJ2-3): DGGITQSPKYLFRKEGQNVTLSCEQNLNHDAMYWYRQDPGQGLRLIYYSQIVNDFQKGDIAEGYSVSREKKESFPLTVTSAQKNPTAFYLCASSISGGLRTDTQYFGPGTRLTVL.

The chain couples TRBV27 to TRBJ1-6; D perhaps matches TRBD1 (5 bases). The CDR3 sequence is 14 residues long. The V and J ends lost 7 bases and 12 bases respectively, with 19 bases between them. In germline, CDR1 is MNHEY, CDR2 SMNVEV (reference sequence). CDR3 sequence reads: CASKDPRAKRPLHF. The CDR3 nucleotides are TGTGCCAGCAAAGATCCCAGGGCCAAGAGACCCCTCCACTTT.

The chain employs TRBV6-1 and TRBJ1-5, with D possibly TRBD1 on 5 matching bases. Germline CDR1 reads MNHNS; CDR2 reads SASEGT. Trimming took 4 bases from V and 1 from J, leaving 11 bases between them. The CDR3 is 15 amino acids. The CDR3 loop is CASSGTGGSNQPQHF. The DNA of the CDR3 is TGTGCCAGCAGTGGGACGGGGGGAAGCAATCAGCCCCAGCATTTT.

CDR3 nucleotide sequence: TGTGCCAGCTCACCGGACAGGAACTATGGCTACACCTTC. Residues: CASSPDRNYGYTF. The gene calls are TRBV18 and TRBJ1-2; TRBD1 matches 7 bases. Germline V gene sequence: CDR1 KGHSH, CDR2 LQKENI. This CDR3 region has 13 residues. With 3 bases clipped from V and 2 bases from J, the junction kept 0 bases outside the gene matches.

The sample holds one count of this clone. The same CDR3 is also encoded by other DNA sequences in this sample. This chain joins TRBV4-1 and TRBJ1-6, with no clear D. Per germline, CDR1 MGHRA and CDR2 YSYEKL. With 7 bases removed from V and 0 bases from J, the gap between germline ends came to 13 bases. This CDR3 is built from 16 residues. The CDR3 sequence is CASTTRASSYNSPLHF. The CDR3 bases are TGCGCCAGCACGACACGAGCAAGCTCCTATAATTCACCCCTCCACTTT.